Sequencing of this TCR beta chain was carried out in a study of shared clonotypes between healthy human individuals. Deletions cut 10 bases from V and 8 bases from J, with 20 bases between. Germline CDR1 reads LNHDA; CDR2 reads SQIVND (reference sequence). The CDR3 sequence is 13 residues long. The method was immunoSEQ multiplex PCR; TCRdb's version includes in-frame clones alone and lacks a portion of them. The table includes some 510,000 clones, 79% detected once. This clone was seen a handful of times. The chain links TRBV19 to TRBJ1-2; D is perhaps TRBD1 (5 bases). The source of this sequence is a woman between 40 and 55 years old in good health. Some clones in this sample may be carry-over from other donors' samples. The sample taken for sequencing was PBMCs. This CDR3 reads CATAPKTGGGYTF. CDR3 nucleotides: TGTGCCACCGCCCCTAAAACAGGTGGCGGCTACACCTTC.